This is a list of T cell receptor beta chains from one sample in a study of beta chain features in type 1 diabetes. TCRdb's table, derived via immunoSEQ multiplex PCR, lists solely in-frame clones and lacks some. The repertoire includes some 410,000 clones, more than 11% of them detected once, and roughly 0.033% sits in the top ten. What was sequenced was naive CD4+ T cells from blood. The receptors here all came from a man aged 25-45 years in good health. Each CDR3 is given with its conserved first and last residue. The D gene is left open where the match is weak. Not every row has a clone size; where given, it reads once, few, many or a size class.

V gene: TRBV7-2
clone size: -
D gene: -
J gene: TRBJ2-5
CDR3 protein: CASSLLRETQYF
CDR3 DNA: TGTGCCAGCAGCTTACTTCGGGAGACCCAGTACTTC

V gene: TRBV28
clone size: -
D gene: -
J gene: TRBJ2-4
CDR3 protein: CASSLFGRERNIQYF
CDR3 DNA: TGTGCCAGCAGTTTATTCGGCAGGGAGAGGAACATTCAGTACTTC

V gene: TRBV14
clone size: -
D gene: -
J gene: TRBJ1-1
CDR3 protein: CASSQAGTRTEAFF
CDR3 DNA: TGTGCCAGCAGCCAAGCGGGCACGCGAACTGAAGCTTTCTTT

V gene: TRBV30
clone size: few
D gene: TRBD1
J gene: TRBJ1-4
CDR3 protein: CAWSAPRVTGTANEKLFF
CDR3 DNA: TGTGCCTGGAGTGCCCCAAGGGTAACCGGGACAGCGAATGAAAAACTGTTTTTT

V gene: TRBV7-9
clone size: -
D gene: TRBD1
J gene: TRBJ1-2
CDR3 protein: CASSASGGAEGYTF
CDR3 DNA: TGTGCCAGCAGCGCTTCAGGGGGCGCGGAAGGCTACACCTTC

V gene: TRBV28
clone size: -
D gene: -
J gene: TRBJ1-4
CDR3 protein: CASSSANEKLFF
CDR3 DNA: TGTGCCAGCAGTTCCGCAAATGAAAAACTGTTTTTT

V gene: TRBV29-1
clone size: few
D gene: TRBD2
J gene: TRBJ2-3
CDR3 protein: CSVEGTSGSRDTQYF
CDR3 DNA: TGCAGCGTTGAGGGGACTAGCGGGAGTAGAGATACGCAGTATTTT

V gene: TRBV4-1
clone size: few
D gene: -
J gene: TRBJ2-5
CDR3 protein: CASSQAVRGETQYF
CDR3 DNA: TGCGCCAGCAGCCAAGCGGTTCGGGGTGAGACCCAGTACTTC

V gene: TRBV18
clone size: -
D gene: -
J gene: TRBJ2-1
CDR3 protein: CASSSDSHNEQFF
CDR3 DNA: TGTGCCAGCTCCTCGGACTCCCACAATGAGCAGTTCTTC

V gene: TRBV5-6
clone size: -
D gene: TRBD1
J gene: TRBJ2-1
CDR3 protein: CASSLLPGQGFTEQFF
CDR3 DNA: TGTGCCAGCAGCTTGTTGCCGGGACAGGGTTTTACTGAGCAGTTCTTC

V gene: TRBV7-9
clone size: few
D gene: -
J gene: TRBJ2-3
CDR3 protein: CASSLLAWDTDTQYF
CDR3 DNA: TGTGCCAGCAGCTTATTGGCTTGGGACACAGATACGCAGTATTTT

V gene: TRBV14
clone size: -
D gene: -
J gene: TRBJ1-3
CDR3 protein: CASSQERVSGNTIYF
CDR3 DNA: TGTGCCAGCAGCCAAGAAAGGGTCTCTGGAAACACCATATATTTT

V gene: TRBV4-2
clone size: -
D gene: TRBD2
J gene: TRBJ2-1
CDR3 protein: CASSARASGHRYNEQFF
CDR3 DNA: TGTGCCAGCAGCGCCCGGGCTAGCGGTCATCGGTACAATGAGCAGTTCTTC

V gene: TRBV9
clone size: few
D gene: -
J gene: TRBJ1-1
CDR3 protein: CASSVEPNTEAFF
CDR3 DNA: TGTGCCAGCAGCGTGGAACCTAACACTGAAGCTTTCTTT

V gene: TRBV20-1
clone size: -
D gene: -
J gene: TRBJ2-5
CDR3 protein: CSARSRQTQYF
CDR3 DNA: TGCAGTGCTAGATCGCGTCAGACCCAGTACTTC

V gene: TRBV9
clone size: -
D gene: -
J gene: TRBJ2-1
CDR3 protein: CASSVATHNEQFF
CDR3 DNA: TGTGCCAGCAGCGTAGCGACTCACAATGAGCAGTTCTTC

V gene: TRBV11-2
clone size: few
D gene: -
J gene: TRBJ1-2
CDR3 protein: CASSLEYLGYGYTF
CDR3 DNA: TGTGCCAGCAGCTTAGAGTACCTCGGATATGGCTACACCTTC

V gene: TRBV5-4
clone size: -
D gene: TRBD1
J gene: TRBJ1-1
CDR3 protein: CASIPFGTTGRAFF
CDR3 DNA: TGTGCCAGCATCCCCTTCGGGACGACAGGGAGAGCTTTCTTT

V gene: TRBV4-2
clone size: few
D gene: TRBD1
J gene: TRBJ2-3
CDR3 protein: CASSQPTPGQGTDTQYF
CDR3 DNA: TGTGCCAGCAGCCAACCTACCCCGGGACAGGGGACAGATACGCAGTATTTT

V gene: TRBV15
clone size: -
D gene: -
J gene: TRBJ2-1
CDR3 protein: CATSSAVRAYYNEQFF
CDR3 DNA: TGTGCCACCAGCAGCGCTGTCAGGGCCTACTACAATGAGCAGTTCTTC

V gene: TRBV30
clone size: few
D gene: -
J gene: TRBJ1-2
CDR3 protein: CAWKPDSGANYGYTF
CDR3 DNA: TGTGCCTGGAAACCAGACTCCGGGGCTAACTATGGCTACACCTTC

V gene: TRBV14
clone size: few
D gene: -
J gene: TRBJ1-3
CDR3 protein: CASSQVLLRDSGNTIYF
CDR3 DNA: TGTGCCAGCAGCCAAGTTCTCCTAAGGGATTCTGGAAACACCATATATTTT

V gene: TRBV6-5
clone size: few
D gene: -
J gene: TRBJ1-2
CDR3 protein: CASSYSSRGGDFAYTF
CDR3 DNA: TGTGCCAGCAGTTACTCGAGTCGTGGGGGCGATTTTGCCTACACCTTC

V gene: TRBV29-1
clone size: few
D gene: -
J gene: TRBJ2-2
CDR3 protein: CSVSISIYGELFF
CDR3 DNA: TGCAGCGTTTCTATAAGCATCTACGGGGAGCTGTTTTTT

V gene: TRBV5-1
clone size: -
D gene: -
J gene: TRBJ1-5
CDR3 protein: CASSLGISNQPQHF
CDR3 DNA: TGCGCCAGCAGCTTGGGGATTAGCAATCAGCCCCAGCATTTT

V gene: TRBV5-4
clone size: few
D gene: TRBD1
J gene: TRBJ2-1
CDR3 protein: CASSPPGQLYNEQFF
CDR3 DNA: TGTGCCAGCAGCCCACCGGGACAGCTCTACAATGAGCAGTTCTTC

V gene: TRBV14
clone size: few
D gene: -
J gene: TRBJ2-6
CDR3 protein: CASSQGATGANVLTF
CDR3 DNA: TGTGCCAGCAGCCAAGGGGCAACTGGGGCCAACGTCCTGACTTTC

V gene: TRBV5-4
clone size: -
D gene: -
J gene: TRBJ2-3
CDR3 protein: CASSFPSTDTQYF
CDR3 DNA: TGTGCCAGCAGCTTCCCAAGCACAGATACGCAGTATTTT

V gene: TRBV28
clone size: -
D gene: -
J gene: TRBJ2-3
CDR3 protein: CASSFAETIVMTTDTQYF
CDR3 DNA: TGTGCCAGCAGTTTCGCGGAGACAATTGTGATGACTACAGATACGCAGTATTTT

V gene: TRBV4-3
clone size: few
D gene: -
J gene: TRBJ1-2
CDR3 protein: CASSQELNYGYTF
CDR3 DNA: TGCGCCAGCAGCCAAGAACTCAACTATGGCTACACCTTC

V gene: TRBV30
clone size: few
D gene: -
J gene: TRBJ1-1
CDR3 protein: CAWSVGELNTEAFF
CDR3 DNA: TGTGCCTGGAGTGTGGGGGAACTGAACACTGAAGCTTTCTTT

V gene: TRBV7-9
clone size: few
D gene: -
J gene: TRBJ2-5
CDR3 protein: CASSPLFRGMGEETQYF
CDR3 DNA: TGTGCCAGCAGTCCCCTCTTTCGGGGGATGGGTGAAGAGACCCAGTACTTC

V gene: TRBV4-3
clone size: few
D gene: -
J gene: TRBJ2-3
CDR3 protein: CASSQDRGSTQYF
CDR3 DNA: TGCGCCAGCAGCCAAGATCGGGGAAGTACGCAGTATTTT

V gene: TRBV14
clone size: -
D gene: -
J gene: TRBJ2-5
CDR3 protein: CASSFLKPEVGYKETQYF
CDR3 DNA: TGTGCCAGCAGCTTCCTCAAACCTGAGGTGGGGTACAAAGAGACCCAGTACTTC

V gene: TRBV9
clone size: once
D gene: -
J gene: TRBJ1-2
CDR3 protein: CASSVGQTNYGYTF
CDR3 DNA: TGTGCCAGCAGCGTAGGCCAGACTAACTATGGCTACACCTTC

V gene: TRBV4-3
clone size: -
D gene: -
J gene: TRBJ1-2
CDR3 protein: CASSQGTTAYGYTF
CDR3 DNA: TGCGCCAGCAGCCAAGGTACGACAGCCTATGGCTACACCTTC

V gene: TRBV30
clone size: -
D gene: -
J gene: TRBJ2-5
CDR3 protein: CAWRLSTGSYETQYF
CDR3 DNA: TGTGCCTGGAGGCTCAGTACAGGGTCCTACGAGACCCAGTACTTC

V gene: TRBV7-2
clone size: -
D gene: -
J gene: TRBJ2-3
CDR3 protein: CASSLADGDTQYF
CDR3 DNA: TGTGCCAGCAGCTTAGCTGATGGTGATACGCAGTATTTT

V gene: TRBV18
clone size: -
D gene: TRBD1
J gene: TRBJ2-7
CDR3 protein: CASSPLPGQGINEQYF
CDR3 DNA: TGTGCCAGCTCACCGTTACCGGGACAGGGGATCAACGAGCAGTACTTC

V gene: TRBV9
clone size: -
D gene: -
J gene: TRBJ1-2
CDR3 protein: CASSVGYGYTF
CDR3 DNA: TGTGCCAGCAGCGTAGGCTATGGCTACACCTTC

V gene: TRBV7-2
clone size: few
D gene: TRBD2
J gene: TRBJ2-5
CDR3 protein: CASSLTGGSESQYF
CDR3 DNA: TGTGCCAGCAGCTTAACGGGGGGATCGGAGAGCCAGTACTTC

V gene: TRBV19
clone size: -
D gene: -
J gene: TRBJ2-2
CDR3 protein: CASSSGRSGELFF
CDR3 DNA: TGTGCCAGTAGTTCAGGGAGATCCGGGGAGCTGTTTTTT

V gene: TRBV7-9
clone size: -
D gene: -
J gene: TRBJ1-2
CDR3 protein: CASSMDLGRAYGYTF
CDR3 DNA: TGTGCCAGCAGCATGGACCTTGGGAGGGCCTATGGCTACACCTTC

V gene: TRBV7-3
clone size: few
D gene: -
J gene: TRBJ2-3
CDR3 protein: CASSQTSARGTDTQYF
CDR3 DNA: TGTGCCAGCAGCCAGACCTCAGCTCGTGGCACAGATACGCAGTATTTT

V gene: TRBV7-2
clone size: -
D gene: -
J gene: TRBJ2-5
CDR3 protein: CASSVKETQYF
CDR3 DNA: TGTGCCAGCAGCGTTAAAGAGACCCAGTACTTC

V gene: TRBV19
clone size: -
D gene: -
J gene: TRBJ1-6
CDR3 protein: CASRQAGVDSPLHF
CDR3 DNA: TGTGCCAGTAGACAGGCAGGGGTAGACTCACCCCTCCACTTT

V gene: TRBV25-1
clone size: few
D gene: -
J gene: TRBJ2-7
CDR3 protein: CASSDRGLYEQYF
CDR3 DNA: TGTGCCAGCAGTGATAGGGGGTTATACGAGCAGTACTTC

V gene: TRBV15
clone size: few
D gene: -
J gene: TRBJ2-7
CDR3 protein: CATSLYLGDYEQYF
CDR3 DNA: TGTGCCACCAGCCTATACCTGGGGGACTACGAGCAGTACTTC

V gene: TRBV6-5
clone size: -
D gene: -
J gene: TRBJ2-2
CDR3 protein: CASSTVPGELFF
CDR3 DNA: TGTGCCAGCAGTACAGTTCCCGGGGAGCTGTTTTTT

V gene: TRBV7-2
clone size: few
D gene: TRBD1
J gene: TRBJ2-7
CDR3 protein: CASSSPPDRVILEQYF
CDR3 DNA: TGTGCCAGCAGCTCCCCTCCGGACAGGGTAATTCTCGAGCAGTACTTC

V gene: TRBV18
clone size: few
D gene: -
J gene: TRBJ2-3
CDR3 protein: CASSLYTDTQYF
CDR3 DNA: TGTGCCAGCTCCCTCTACACAGATACGCAGTATTTT

V gene: TRBV9
clone size: few
D gene: TRBD1
J gene: TRBJ1-1
CDR3 protein: CASSAARTGDTEAFF
CDR3 DNA: TGTGCCAGCAGCGCGGCTAGAACAGGGGACACTGAAGCTTTCTTT

V gene: TRBV7-2
clone size: -
D gene: -
J gene: TRBJ1-6
CDR3 protein: CASSTGNSPLHF
CDR3 DNA: TGTGCCAGCAGTACAGGGAATTCACCCCTCCACTTT

V gene: TRBV7-2
clone size: -
D gene: TRBD1
J gene: TRBJ1-2
CDR3 protein: CASSRTGVGYTF
CDR3 DNA: TGTGCCAGCAGTCGGACAGGGGTTGGCTACACCTTC

V gene: TRBV7-9
clone size: few
D gene: -
J gene: TRBJ2-3
CDR3 protein: CASSLTGTSTDTQYF
CDR3 DNA: TGTGCCAGCAGCTTGACAGGAACTAGCACAGATACGCAGTATTTT

V gene: TRBV30
clone size: -
D gene: -
J gene: TRBJ2-5
CDR3 protein: CAWIPGPGSSRAQYF
CDR3 DNA: TGTGCCTGGATTCCCGGGCCTGGGTCGTCGCGGGCCCAGTACTTC

V gene: TRBV4-3
clone size: few
D gene: -
J gene: TRBJ2-7
CDR3 protein: CASSQQLGYEQYF
CDR3 DNA: TGCGCCAGCAGCCAACAACTAGGCTACGAGCAGTACTTC

V gene: TRBV2
clone size: -
D gene: TRBD2
J gene: TRBJ2-1
CDR3 protein: CASSEGRLAAYNEQFF
CDR3 DNA: TGTGCCAGCAGTGAGGGGAGGCTAGCGGCATACAATGAGCAGTTCTTC